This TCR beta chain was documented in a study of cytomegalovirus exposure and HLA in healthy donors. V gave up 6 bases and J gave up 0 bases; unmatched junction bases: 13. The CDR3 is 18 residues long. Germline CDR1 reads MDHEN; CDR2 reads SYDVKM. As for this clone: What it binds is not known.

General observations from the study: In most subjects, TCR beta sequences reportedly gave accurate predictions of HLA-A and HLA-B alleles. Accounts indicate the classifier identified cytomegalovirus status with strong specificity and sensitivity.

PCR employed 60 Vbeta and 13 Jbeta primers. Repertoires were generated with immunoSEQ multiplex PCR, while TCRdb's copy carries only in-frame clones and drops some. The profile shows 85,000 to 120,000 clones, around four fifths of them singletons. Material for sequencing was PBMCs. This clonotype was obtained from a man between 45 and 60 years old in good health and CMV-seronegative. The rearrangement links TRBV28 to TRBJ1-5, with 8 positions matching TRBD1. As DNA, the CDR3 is TGTGCCAGCAGCCCCCACGGACAGGGCTTGGGTAGCAATCAGCCCCAGCATTTT. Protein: CASSPHGQGLGSNQPQHF.